These 20 T cell receptor beta chains were all obtained from the same sample, sequenced in a study of identical twins. One entry per CDR3 protein results from TCRdb running MiXCR on the 5' RACE reads. Of fewer than 550,000 distinct CDR3 sequences listed, around 15% are singletons. The data were also submitted as part of a second study, on yellow fever vaccine responses in identical twins.

Input material: CD4+ T cells sorted from blood. These receptors were obtained from a young woman in good health.

J is TRBJ2-1 and V is TRBV20-1; 9 bases are shared with TRBD2. V lost 5 bases to trimming and J lost 0 bases; unmatched junction nucleotides: 11. This CDR3 has 17 residues. From germline, CDR1 is DFQATT and CDR2 SNEGSKA (reference sequence). In nucleotides, the CDR3 is TGCAGTGCTTGGGGACTAGCAGGAACAAGCTCCTACAATGAGCAGTTCTTC. This translates into CSAWGLAGTSSYNEQFF.

The chain has TRBV7-9 and TRBJ2-2, with 10 nucleotides matching TRBD1. The V gene end was trimmed by 5 bases and the J gene end by 7 bases; junction bases not matched to a gene: 4. CDR1 SEHNR and CDR2 FQNEAQ come from the germline V gene (reference sequence). The CDR3 consists of 14 residues. Here the CDR3 DNA reads TGTGCCAGCAGCCCGGGACAGGGGTTCGGGGAGCTGTTTTTT. Protein sequence: CASSPGQGFGELFF.

This clonotype was observed a few times. The gene calls are TRBV20-1 and TRBJ2-5; 8 nucleotides align to TRBD2. CDR1 is DFQATT and CDR2 is SNEGSKA in the germline V gene (reference sequence). There are 16 residues in the CDR3. Trimming took 0 bases from V and 3 from J; bases not matched to a gene: 9. CDR3 nucleotide sequence: TGCAGTGCTAGAGATTTTAATAGCGGGGCGAAAGAGACCCAGTACTTC. Translating it yields CSARDFNSGAKETQYF.

The chain has TRBV20-1 and TRBJ2-7, with D hard to call. CDR3 length: 13 residues. Trimming shortened V by 3 bases and J by 0 bases, and 9 bases separated the two germline ends. The germline V gene encodes CDR1 DFQATT and CDR2 SNEGSKA (reference sequence). CDR3 loop: CSASKTPSYEQYF. The CDR3 DNA sequence: TGCAGTGCTAGTAAGACTCCCTCCTACGAGCAGTACTTC.

This clonotype was recorded a few times. This sequence joins TRBV6-1 and TRBJ1-1; D uncertain. Germline V CDR1 and CDR2: MNHNS, SASEGT. Trimming pared 5 bases from V and 1 base from J, leaving 11 bases between. This CDR3 is built from 14 residues. CDR3 sequence (DNA): TGTGCCAGCAGTCGCCTCCCTCAGAACACTGAAGCTTTCTTT. Protein: CASSRLPQNTEAFF.

The V gene is TRBV6-5, the J gene TRBJ2-1, with D possibly being TRBD2 (6 bases). V was trimmed by 2 bases and J by 0 bases, leaving 14 bases between them. Germline V gene sequence: CDR1 MNHEY, CDR2 SVGAGI. The CDR3 covers 17 residues. The CDR3 sequence is CASSYVNGGSSYNEQFF. The CDR3 DNA follows: TGTGCCAGCAGTTACGTGAATGGGGGGAGCTCCTACAATGAGCAGTTCTTC.

V gene TRBV15 combines with J gene TRBJ2-2; TRBD2 might be the D (5 bases). Germline loops: CDR1 LNHNV, CDR2 YYDKDF (reference sequence). The CDR3 is made up of 16 amino acids. V was trimmed by 1 base and J by 6 bases, leaving 15 bases between them. CDR3 sequence (DNA): TGTGCCACCAGCAGAGTCAGTAGTTTGGAGGCCGGGGAGCTGTTTTTT. Translated, it gives CATSRVSSLEAGELFF. The whole variable domain, remainder taken from reference TRBV15 and TRBJ2-2, is DAMVIQNPRYQVTQFGKPVTLSCSQTLNHNVMYWYQQKSSQAPKLLFHYYDKDFNNEADTPDNFQSRRPNTSFCFLDIRSPGLGDTAMYLCATSRVSSLEAGELFFGEGSRLTVL.

CDR3 region: CSVEVGAHSYEQYF. The CDR3 nucleotides read TGCAGCGTTGAAGTAGGGGCGCACTCCTACGAGCAGTACTTC. V is TRBV29-1 and J is TRBJ2-7; D perhaps matches TRBD1 (5 bases). The germline V gene encodes CDR1 SQVTM and CDR2 ANQGSEA. Trimming cost V 1 base and J 0 bases, with 10 bases left between them. The CDR3 spans 14 residues.

Ten or more counts support this clonotype. V and J are TRBV15 and TRBJ2-3; TRBD2 matches 8 bases. J was trimmed by 4 bases and V by 0 bases; bases with no gene match: 6. This CDR3 comprises 16 residues. Germline CDR1 and CDR2: LNHNV and YYDKDF (reference sequence). CDR3 sequence: CATSREGTRSPDTQYF. The CDR3 DNA reads TGTGCCACCAGCAGAGAGGGGACTAGGTCCCCAGATACGCAGTATTTT.

This chain uses TRBV20-1 with TRBJ2-1; 13 nucleotides match TRBD2. V gave up 3 bases and J gave up 5 bases; unmatched junction bases: 10. This CDR3 has 17 residues. Germline V gene sequence: CDR1 DFQATT, CDR2 SNEGSKA (reference sequence). The CDR3 is CSASSTSGRLHDNEQFF. The CDR3 nucleotides read TGCAGTGCTAGTTCGACTAGCGGGAGGCTTCATGACAATGAGCAGTTCTTC.

This clonotype was observed a few times. The V call is TRBV7-3, the J call TRBJ1-2; D perhaps matches TRBD1 (5 bases). Germline CDR1 and CDR2: SGHTA and FQGTGA. With 5 bases removed from V and 8 bases from J, the gap between germline ends came to 18 bases. This CDR3 comprises 14 residues. CDR3 bases: TGTGCCAGCAGCCCCGGTTCGGGGGTGGGCGGCTACACCTTC. It is translated as CASSPGSGVGGYTF.

The chain is built from TRBV5-6 and TRBJ2-3, with D perhaps TRBD1 (5 bases). This CDR3 has 16 residues. Germline loops: CDR1 SGHDT, CDR2 YYEEEE. V gave up 4 bases and J gave up 4 bases, with 19 bases separating them. The CDR3 is CASSPVGQGLSDTQYF. The CDR3 DNA is TGTGCCAGCAGCCCGGTGGGCCAGGGCCTTTCAGATACGCAGTATTTT.

This clonotype was detected many times. The chain carries TRBV11-2 and TRBJ2-6, with D unclear. CDR1 is SGHAT, CDR2 FQNNGV, per germline. V was pared by 5 bases and J by 2 bases, with 7 bases between. The CDR3 covers 14 residues. This CDR3 reads CASSHLTGANVLTF. The CDR3 DNA reads as TGTGCCAGCAGCCACTTGACTGGGGCCAACGTCCTGACTTTC.

The chain couples TRBV6-5 to TRBJ1-2; TRBD1 aligns across 8 bases. The CDR3 is made up of 11 amino acids. Germline CDR1 MNHEY, CDR2 SVGAGI. The trim removed 5 bases at V and 8 bases at J, leaving 1 base unmatched. CDR3 amino acids: CASSTGGGYTF. The CDR3 coding sequence is TGTGCCAGCAGTACAGGGGGGGGCTACACCTTC.

This clonotype has more than one count but fewer than ten. The chain combines TRBV5-1 with TRBJ1-2; TRBD1 agrees at 10 bases. The trim removed 0 bases at V and 8 bases at J, leaving 10 bases unmatched. Germline V lookup: CDR1 SGHRS, CDR2 YFSETQ. This CDR3 is 16 amino acids long. This CDR3 reads CASSLGSYDRGHGYTF. CDR3 coding DNA: TGCGCCAGCAGCTTGGGTTCTTACGACAGGGGGCACGGCTACACCTTC.

This clonotype has at least ten counts. This sequence joins TRBV7-3 and TRBJ1-1; D gene unclear. Germline V gene lookup returns CDR1 SGHTA and CDR2 FQGTGA. V was pared by 5 bases and J by 0 bases, with 10 bases between. The CDR3 contains 14 residues. In DNA, the CDR3 is TGTGCCAGCAGCCCATCGGGGATGAACACTGAAGCTTTCTTT. Its translation: CASSPSGMNTEAFF.

This clonotype was seen a handful of times. This chain links TRBV5-1 with TRBJ2-4, with 7 bases identical to TRBD1. Germline V lookup: CDR1 SGHRS, CDR2 YFSETQ. V lost 0 bases, J lost 11 bases, and 8 bases stayed unmatched. This CDR3 is built from 14 residues. This chain's CDR3 is CASSLVTGSGFQYF. CDR3 in DNA: TGCGCCAGCAGCTTGGTGACAGGGTCGGGGTTTCAGTACTTC.

This chain connects TRBV5-1 to TRBJ2-7; 10 bases are shared with TRBD1. J lost 4 bases, V lost 1 base, and 5 bases had no gene match. CDR3 length: 15 amino acids. CDR1 and CDR2 from the germline V gene are SGHRS and YFSETQ. CDR3 protein: CASSLLRDRGYEQYF. The CDR3 DNA reads TGCGCCAGCAGCTTGCTCCGGGACAGGGGTTACGAGCAGTACTTC.

This clonotype was picked up a small number of times. The chain recombines TRBV27 with TRBJ2-5, with no clear D. Trimming took 10 bases from V and 5 from J, leaving 20 bases between them. CDR3 length equals 14 residues. CDR1 is MNHEY and CDR2 is SMNVEV in the germline V gene (reference sequence). CDR3 sequence reads: CATAVSISGETQYF. The CDR3 bases are TGTGCCACCGCAGTATCCATTTCCGGGGAGACCCAGTACTTC.

This clonotype was seen a handful of times. The V and J genes are TRBV5-5 and TRBJ2-1; a possible D gene is TRBD1 (5 bases). The length of the CDR3 is 15 residues. The germline gives CDR1 SGHKS, CDR2 YYEKEE (reference sequence). V gave up 2 bases and J gave up 4 bases, with 13 bases separating them. CDR3 DNA: TGTGCCAGCAGCTTTCAAGGACACCCTTACAATGAGCAGTTCTTC. Protein product: CASSFQGHPYNEQFF.